This T cell receptor (beta chain) was recovered during a study of cytomegalovirus exposure and HLA in healthy donors. Primers included in the PCR were 60 Vbeta and 13 Jbeta primers. Some clones are missing from TCRdb's copy, which holds only in-frame ones; the method was immunoSEQ multiplex PCR. This sample has about 200,000 clones, with roughly 80% found just once. The donors gave bone marrow, and they were healthy. General study points: A later examination showed that TCR association rates differed by HLA locus, with DRB1 most and HLA-C fewest.

CDR3 length: 15 residues. CDR1 is SGHNT, CDR2 YYREEE, per germline (reference sequence). V gave up 4 bases and J gave up 2 bases; unmatched junction bases: 3. Turning to this clone: Its antigen is unknown.

This clonotype originated in a woman under 30 in good health and CMV-seronegative. Sequences were obtained from PBMCs. V is TRBV5-4 and J is TRBJ2-5, with 12 bases aligning to TRBD2. CDR3 in DNA: TGTGCCAGCAGCGGCGGACTAGCGGGACAAGAGACCCAGTACTTC. Translated: CASSGGLAGQETQYF.